These 28 T cell receptor beta chains share one sample of origin, sequenced in a study of T cell responses to AZD1222 COVID-19 vaccine (dated by TCRdb to the early 2020s). The sample's time point, from its label and the paper: about 28 days (+/-7) after the second vaccine dose. The library was prepared using the immunoSEQ multiplex PCR assay. The table was pulled from immuneACCESS by TCRdb, which kept in-frame rearrangements only. Such tables lose some clones; where checked, under half of the loss comes from unresolved V genes, and the rest has no known cause. This sample lists 110,000 or so clones; approximately 88% were detected once. About 6.5% of the sample goes to the ten largest clones. The sample consisted of peripheral blood, taken 28 days after the second AZD1222 dose. The receptors here all came from an adult who received the AZD1222 COVID-19 vaccine.

This clone was found a few times. J is TRBJ1-4 and V is TRBV9; D is unclear. CDR3 length equals 15 residues. V lost 0 bases, J lost 5 bases, and 11 bases lay in between. Germline V gene data show CDR1 as SGDLS and CDR2 as YYNGEE. CDR3 nucleotides: TGTGCCAGCAGCGTAGCTCCAGGAGACAATGAAAAACTGTTTTTT. Protein product: CASSVAPGDNEKLFF.

The chain recombines TRBV7-8 with TRBJ1-3; TRBD1 agrees at 7 bases. Germline CDR1 SGHVS, CDR2 FQNEAQ. The length of the CDR3 is 14 residues. V lost 5 bases and J lost 7; bases outside the gene matches: 8. The CDR3 nucleotides read TGTGCCAGCAGCGAACAGGGGAGGACGAACACCATATATTTT. Translation gives CASSEQGRTNTIYF.

The chain uses TRBV20-1 and TRBJ1-4, with D possibly being TRBD1 (5 bases). The CDR3 has 13 amino acids. Germline V gives CDR1 DFQATT, CDR2 SNEGSKA (reference sequence). V lost 3 bases and J 8 bases, leaving 13 bases between the germline ends. The CDR3, as DNA: TGCAGTGCTAGTGTCCAGGGAAAGGAAAAACTGTTTTTT. It encodes CSASVQGKEKLFF.

This chain joins TRBV27 and TRBJ1-2; 8 positions agree with TRBD1. V shed 5 bases and J 8 bases; nucleotides not matched to a gene: 4. Germline V lookup: CDR1 MNHEY, CDR2 SMNVEV (reference sequence). The CDR3 has 12 amino acids. DNA of the CDR3: TGTGCCAGCAGTAGTACAGGGGGGGGCTACACCTTC. Its translation is CASSSTGGGYTF.

The CDR3 loop reads CASSRAGVDEKLFF. In nucleotides, the CDR3 is TGTGCCAGTAGCCGAGCGGGAGTTGATGAAAAACTGTTTTTT. V gene TRBV19 combines with J gene TRBJ1-4; D remains ambiguous. Per germline, CDR1 LNHDA and CDR2 SQIVND (reference sequence). The CDR3 has 14 amino acids. V gave up 6 bases and J gave up 6 bases, with 14 bases separating them.

This chain connects TRBV5-6 to TRBJ1-6, with D possibly being TRBD1 (5 bases). There are 15 residues in the CDR3. The germline CDR1 and CDR2 sequences are SGHDT and YYEEEE. V lost 4 bases to trimming and J lost 7 bases, with 15 bases between them. The CDR3 nucleotides are TGTGCCAGCAGCGAATTGCAGGGATTCAATTCACCCCTCCACTTT. Translating gives CASSELQGFNSPLHF.

The V gene is TRBV29-1, the J gene TRBJ1-5; weak D call: TRBD1 (6 bases). The germline gives CDR1 SQVTM, CDR2 ANQGSEA. Trimming cost V 4 bases and J 5 bases, with 12 bases left between them. The CDR3 covers 13 residues. The CDR3 region is CSVGDKNDQPQHF. CDR3 nucleotide sequence: TGCAGCGTTGGGGACAAAAACGATCAGCCCCAGCATTTT.

This rearrangement joins TRBV6-5 to TRBJ2-3, with a tentative D call TRBD1 (7 bases). Germline V gene lookup returns CDR1 MNHEY and CDR2 SVGAGI. The CDR3 spans 13 residues. Trimming cost V 10 bases and J 6 bases, with 17 bases left between them. This chain's CDR3 is CATRVAGGDTQYF. CDR3 in DNA: TGTGCCACAAGGGTGGCAGGGGGGGATACGCAGTATTTT.

The chain recombines TRBV7-3 with TRBJ2-1; D perhaps matches TRBD1 (6 bases). CDR1 SGHTA and CDR2 FQGTGA come from the germline V gene. Trimming pared 3 bases from V and 2 bases from J, leaving 8 bases between. The CDR3 length is 14 residues. CDR3 in amino acids: CASSLDSPYNEQFF. The CDR3 bases are TGTGCCAGCAGCTTGGACAGTCCCTACAATGAGCAGTTCTTC.

J is TRBJ1-4 and V is TRBV7-9; weak D call: TRBD1 (6 bases). The CDR3 runs 12 residues. V shed 1 base and J shed 12 bases, with 9 bases lying between them. Germline CDR1 SEHNR, CDR2 FQNEAQ (reference sequence). This CDR3 reads CASSLGDRQLFF. CDR3 bases: TGTGCCAGCAGCTTAGGCGACAGGCAACTGTTTTTT. The whole variable domain, filled in from reference TRBV7-9 and TRBJ1-4, reads DTGVSQNPRHKITKRGQNVTFRCDPISEHNRLYWYRQTLGQGPEFLTYFQNEAQLEKSRLLSDRFSAERPKGSFSTLEIQRTEQGDSAMYLCASSLGDRQLFFGSGTQLSVL.

The CDR3 DNA follows: TGTGCCAGCAGTTCCACCTCTGGGGCTAGCACAGATACGCAGTATTTT. Its protein is CASSSTSGASTDTQYF. The chain uses TRBV28 and TRBJ2-3; D is possibly TRBD1 (5 bases). Germline CDR1 reads MDHEN; CDR2 reads SYDVKM. The ends were cut back, 4 bases at V and 0 bases at J, with 14 bases in the middle. This CDR3 is 16 amino acids long.

The J gene is TRBJ1-2, the V gene TRBV15, with TRBD1 identical over 10 bases. The J segment lost 4 bases and the V segment lost 2 bases, leaving 1 base of the junction unmatched. CDR3 size: 14 residues. CDR1 LNHNV and CDR2 YYDKDF come from the germline V gene (reference sequence). CDR3 amino acids: CATSRRTGGYGYTF. Written as DNA, the CDR3 is TGTGCCACCAGCAGAAGGACAGGGGGCTATGGCTACACCTTC. Based on the CDR3 plus reference TRBV15 and TRBJ1-2, the full variable domain is DAMVIQNPRYQVTQFGKPVTLSCSQTLNHNVMYWYQQKSSQAPKLLFHYYDKDFNNEADTPDNFQSRRPNTSFCFLDIRSPGLGDTAMYLCATSRRTGGYGYTFGSGTRLTVV.

This clone was seen just once. J is TRBJ2-7 and V is TRBV5-8; D is perhaps TRBD1 or TRBD2 (6 bases each). The V end lost 6 bases, the J end lost 4 bases, and 17 bases lay between the germline ends. Germline V CDR1 and CDR2: SGHTS, YDEGEE. This CDR3 contains 14 residues. CDR3: CASTPGAGMYEQYF. For the CDR3, the DNA is TGTGCCAGCACCCCAGGGGCGGGGATGTACGAGCAGTACTTC.

V usage is TRBV6-2 or TRBV6-3 and J usage is TRBJ1-5; D is perhaps TRBD1 (6 bases). The CDR3 sequence is 16 residues long. Germline V gene lookup returns CDR1 MNHEY and CDR2 SVGEGT. The V and J ends lost 2 bases and 2 bases respectively, with 13 bases between them. This CDR3 is CASSYRGRGGNQPQHF. CDR3 bases: TGTGCCAGCAGTTACAGGGGGAGGGGAGGCAATCAGCCCCAGCATTTT.

J is TRBJ2-7 and V is TRBV21-1; the tabulated D call, TRBD1, remains unverified against the DNA. TRBV21-1 constitutes a pseudogene. The CDR3 is made up of 16 amino acids. CDR3 bases: TGTGCCAGCAGCCCCAAGGGACAGGGACCCCGGAGCGAGCAGTACTTC. As protein: CASSPKGQGPRSEQYF.

The genes are TRBV9 and TRBJ1-1; D possibly corresponds to TRBD1 (5 bases). CDR1 and CDR2 (germline): SGDLS, YYNGEE. The CDR3 consists of 13 residues. Trimming took off 0 bases at V and 5 bases at J, with 8 bases between the two ends. The CDR3 loop is CASSVVQGTEAFF. In DNA form, the CDR3 reads TGTGCCAGCAGCGTAGTGCAGGGAACTGAAGCTTTCTTT.

CDR3 bases: TGTGCCAGCAGTGAAGGGGGGGGTGAAAAACTGTTTTTT. Its protein product is CASSEGGGEKLFF. The chain employs TRBV2 and TRBJ1-4; a weak D match, TRBD1 (5 bases). V gave up 1 base and J gave up 7 bases, with 7 bases separating them. The length of the CDR3 is 13 residues. Germline assignment: CDR1 SNHLY and CDR2 FYNNEI.

The J gene is TRBJ2-3, the V gene TRBV6-2 or TRBV6-3; 9 nucleotides line up with TRBD2. The CDR3 contains 19 residues. Germline V gene sequence: CDR1 MNHEY, CDR2 SVGEGT. The J segment lost 2 bases and the V segment lost 0 bases, leaving 12 bases of the junction unmatched. The CDR3 bases are TGTGCCAGCAGTTACTCGAAGGCCCTAGCGGGGTCCAACACAGATACGCAGTATTTT. As protein: CASSYSKALAGSNTDTQYF.

V gene TRBV4-3 combines with J gene TRBJ1-4; 7 bases line up with TRBD1. The CDR3 sequence is 17 residues long. Germline CDR1 LGHNA, CDR2 YSLEER. V trimming: 0 bases; J trimming: 3 bases; junction bases outside the gene matches: 7. Here the CDR3 DNA reads TGCGCCAGCAGCCAAGATCGAGGGGGCTGGTCTAATGAAAAACTGTTTTTT. Protein sequence: CASSQDRGGWSNEKLFF.

This sequence joins TRBV2 and TRBJ2-3; no reliable D call. There are 14 residues in the CDR3. From germline, CDR1 is SNHLY and CDR2 FYNNEI. With 1 base removed from V and 0 bases from J, the gap between germline ends came to 5 bases. The CDR3 loop reads CASSEGLSTDTQYF. The DNA of the CDR3 is TGTGCCAGCAGTGAAGGCCTTAGCACAGATACGCAGTATTTT.

V is TRBV25-1 and J is TRBJ2-5; weak D call: TRBD1 (5 bases). This CDR3 has 14 amino acids. The V end was cut by 6 bases, the J end by 5 bases, with 16 bases between. Looked up from germline, CDR1 is MGHDK and CDR2 is SYGVNS. As DNA, the CDR3 is TGTGCCAGCAGCCGACAGTCCTCACGGGAGACCCAGTACTTC. This encodes CASSRQSSRETQYF.

The rearrangement joins TRBV18 to TRBJ1-1; D may be TRBD1 (5 bases). CDR3 length: 13 residues. Germline loops: CDR1 KGHSH, CDR2 LQKENI. V was trimmed by 5 bases and J by 1 base, leaving 8 bases between them. CDR3 bases: TGTGCCAGCTCATCCGACAGGAACACTGAAGCTTTCTTT. The encoded protein is CASSSDRNTEAFF. Full variable domain (missing parts from reference TRBV18 and TRBJ1-1): NAGVMQNPRHLVRRRGQEARLRCSPMKGHSHVYWYRQLPEEGLKFMVYLQKENIIDESGMPKERFSAEFPKEGPSILRIQQVVRGDSAAYFCASSSDRNTEAFFGQGTRLTVV.

The J gene is TRBJ1-1, the V gene TRBV5-6, with 8 positions matching TRBD1. The germline CDR1 and CDR2 sequences are SGHDT and YYEEEE. V shed 2 bases and J 0 bases; nucleotides not matched to a gene: 9. CDR3 length: 17 amino acids. The CDR3 DNA reads as TGTGCCAGCAGCTTCGACAGGGGACCGATCATGAACACTGAAGCTTTCTTT. It yields the protein CASSFDRGPIMNTEAFF. Drawing the rest from reference TRBV5-6 and TRBJ1-1, the complete variable domain is DAGVTQSPTHLIKTRGQQVTLRCSPKSGHDTVSWYQQALGQGPQFIFQYYEEEERQRGNFPDRFSGHQFPNYSSELNVNALLLGDSALYLCASSFDRGPIMNTEAFFGQGTRLTVV.

J is TRBJ2-1 and V is TRBV4-2, with TRBD2 identical over 12 bases. The CDR3 spans 18 residues. The trim removed 4 bases at V and 7 bases at J, leaving 14 bases unmatched. Germline V gene lookup returns CDR1 LGHNA and CDR2 YNFKEQ. DNA for the CDR3: TGTGCCAGCAGCCGTGCCTCTAGCGGGGGGGCCGTCCAAAATGAGCAGTTCTTC. Its protein product is CASSRASSGGAVQNEQFF.

The chain couples TRBV19 to TRBJ2-2; D is ambiguous. The CDR3 totals 14 residues. The germline CDR1 and CDR2 sequences are LNHDA and SQIVND (reference sequence). Trimming removed 7 bases from V and 5 bases from J, with 14 bases in between. The CDR3 bases are TGTGCCAGTACGTTAGGCAGTAAAACCGGGGAGCTGTTTTTT. It codes for CASTLGSKTGELFF.

The chain couples TRBV5-1 to TRBJ2-2, with D perhaps TRBD1 (6 bases). There are 15 residues in the CDR3. V shed 4 bases and J shed 5 bases, with 15 bases lying between them. Germline CDR1 is SGHRS and CDR2 is YFSETQ. CDR3 amino acids: CASSGDTSGTGELFF. CDR3 nucleotide sequence: TGCGCCAGCAGCGGGGACACTAGTGGGACCGGGGAGCTGTTTTTT. The complete variable domain, with remaining parts taken from reference TRBV5-1 and TRBJ2-2, reads KAGVTQTPRYLIKTRGQQVTLSCSPISGHRSVSWYQQTPGQGLQFLFEYFSETQRNKGNFPGRFSGRQFSNSRSEMNVSTLELGDSALYLCASSGDTSGTGELFFGEGSRLTVL.

The chain has TRBV6-2 or TRBV6-3 and TRBJ2-2; D possibly uses TRBD1 or TRBD2 (6 bases each). The CDR3 covers 16 residues. Germline lookup yields CDR1 MNHEY and CDR2 SVGEGT. With 5 bases removed from V and 3 bases from J, the gap between germline ends came to 16 bases. CDR3 nucleotides: TGTGCCAGCAGTCATGGAGGGTACAGGGACACCGGGGAGCTGTTTTTT. Its protein product is CASSHGGYRDTGELFF.

The chain recombines TRBV19 with TRBJ1-6; a possible D gene is TRBD1 (6 bases). Germline lookup yields CDR1 LNHDA and CDR2 SQIVND (reference sequence). Trimming removed 3 bases at V and 5 bases at J, with 11 bases between. CDR3 size: 15 residues. The CDR3 DNA is TGTGCCAGTAGTATTGGGGGCATTAATAATTCACCCCTCCACTTT. Protein product: CASSIGGINNSPLHF.